One T cell receptor beta chain is described in this entry. What antigen it recognizes has not been identified. No quality values exist for individual bases; no much larger clone is one base distant. The cohort was made up of several hundred healthy bone marrow donors. All cohort members were sampled while nominally healthy, although unrecorded immune exposures were likely present. The donor was CMV seronegative and belonged to the group of 352 seronegative cohort members. Every donor gave a peripheral blood sample, and the peripheral blood mononuclear cells from that sample were used for TCR beta sequencing. Genomic DNA was extracted from the blood cell samples with the Qiagen DNeasy Blood Extraction Kit. This entry belongs to a study of cytomegalovirus exposure and HLA in healthy donors (dated by TCRdb to 2015 to 2018). With regard to the full study: An earlier analysis of some 550 of the donors reported 250 to 350 Gb of sequence data and some 120 million unique TCR beta sequences from about 179 million T cells. An early release covering over 500 HLA-typed donors comprised roughly 300 gigabases of sequencing data and tens of millions of unique TCR sequences. Of the roughly 400 genotyped donors, approximately 80% were placed in the genetic ancestry cluster associated with self-reported Caucasian donors. The study aimed to test whether signatures of past pathogen exposure could be identified by cataloging public T cell receptors. Using immunosequencing, the study profiled T cell repertoires from some 670 subjects and related those repertoires to cytomegalovirus serostatus. Along with the roughly 670-subject first cohort, a separate validation cohort of around 110 different subjects was used. To predict cytomegalovirus infection status, the study combined high-throughput TCR immunosequencing, statistical association of individual TCRs with disease status, and machine learning. To study patterns of TCR occurrence, a later analysis re-analyzed previously published TCR beta repertoires from 666 donors and added high-resolution HLA genotyping. The later analysis used no new phenotypic data to find candidate immune exposures, relying instead on TCR beta sequences and their occurrence across donors. In an earlier analysis of roughly 580 of the donors, high-throughput TCR beta sequencing was used to judge whether each TCR beta V gene segment behaved as functional or pseudogenic. Alongside the repertoire data, information on donor age, sex, ethnicity and CMV serostatus was compiled. A later genetic analysis used genome-wide SNP genotypes for about three fifths of the 666 donors, treating that subset as a discovery cohort. All discovery cohort repertoires had been generated on a single sequencing platform. HLA typing included class I and class II loci at four-digit resolution. Typing coverage differed by locus: A, B, C, DRB1 and DQB1 were typed in roughly 620-630 donors, DQA1 in about 510, DPA1 in around 580, and DPB1 in around 490. Roughly five DR-DQ haplotypes were handled as single units for association and clustering because linkage in the cohort was strong. Among around 400 genotyped donors of the cohort, an average of roughly 240,000 unique TCR beta nucleotide sequences were sequenced per donor, roughly 20% of them non-productive.

The method behind the library was the immunoSEQ multiplex PCR assay. A mixture of 60 forward primers for TCR Vbeta segments and 13 reverse primers for TCR Jbeta segments was used in the multiplex PCR. A multiplex PCR assay on genomic DNA amplified the CDR3 region of rearranged TCR beta genes. The Illumina HiSeq System was used to sequence the amplified TCR beta libraries as 87-base-pair reads. From the authors' description of their analysis: A later analysis counted about 76 million unique TCR beta chains across the 500 to 850 repertoires, and 9 million to 14 million of these chains were shared by at least two donors. Raw reads were error-corrected and collapsed into unique sequences with a nearest-neighbor algorithm that merged closely related sequences to remove PCR and sequencing errors. CDR3 sequences were aligned to IMGT reference sequences to assign V, D and J gene segments. For a sequence to be retained, a match of at least six nucleotides was required to both a V gene segment and a J gene segment. A rearrangement counted as productive if the CDR3 had no stop codons and remained in frame with V and J, and every other rearrangement counted as non-productive. Following IMGT convention, CDR3 was defined as the stretch from the second conserved V-encoded cysteine to the conserved J-encoded phenylalanine. Sequences without an unambiguous match to a single V gene segment were excluded from the earlier analysis of over 500 of the donors. An earlier analysis of 587 of the donors classified V segments as functional when productive rearrangements were above 56.7% and as segregating when the standard deviation between donors was above 5%. To diagnose cytomegalovirus status from the catalog of TCR beta chain sequences, a statistical classification framework was built. V and J gene assignment, in a later analysis, came from comparing TCR nucleotide sequences with IMGT/GENE-DB human TR gene sequences. Using the TCRdist pipeline, a later analysis assigned CDR3 sequences along with most-parsimonious VDJ recombination scenarios. In a later analysis, every TCR beta chain was defined by the combination of its CDR3 amino acid sequence and its V-gene family, and reads without a unique V-gene family were dropped. As a way to deal with suspected cross-contamination and a sequencing artifact, a later analysis dropped nearly 600 nucleotide sequences that were highly shared and had low generation probability. For each public chain, a later analysis derived a clonal expansion index from normalized ranks of inferred template counts within each repertoire. A later analysis computed generation probabilities with a VDJ recombination model fitted to out-of-frame rearrangements, and checked the results against IGoR. In a later analysis, TCR-TCR, TCR-HLA and TCR-CMV co-occurrence was scored with hypergeometric tests, and a repertoire-size bias correction was applied to TCR pairs. In a later analysis, false discovery rates were estimated by permuting HLA or CMV assignments 20 times. In a later analysis, co-occurring TCRs were grouped using DBSCAN, with TCRdist sequence similarity added in when clustering inside HLA-allele-positive subsets. Co-occurrence clustering excluded repertoires with fewer than 30,000 or more than 120,000 public chains, plus five with anomalous nucleotide sharing. TCRdb holds this immuneACCESS table with in-frame rearrangements only. Some clones are missing; in checked studies, unresolved V genes explain under half, and the rest has no known cause. V, J and clone size reflect that table, while D and trimming were determined from the DNA. Here the sample has some 67,000 clones; about four fifths occur a single time. Together, the top ten hold about 2.9% of the sample.

What the research found in general, with its limitations: Seventeen rarely observed V segments, including chromosome 9 orphons, were excluded from the earlier analysis of about 610 of the donors because counts were too low. In a later analysis, TCR association rates were found to vary across HLA loci, with the most associated TCRs seen for DRB1 alleles and the fewest for HLA-C alleles. The study listed 150 to 200 TCR beta chains as associated with cytomegalovirus. In an earlier analysis of under 600 of the donors, most TCR beta V segments were observed in productive rearrangements about 90% or about 30% of the time, broadly matching IMGT annotations. While some public TCRs were present in many individuals, most TCR sequences turned up only very rarely across donors. In vitro tests confirmed that a few of the cytomegalovirus-associated TCR beta chains recognize cytomegalovirus antigens. When HLA alleles, especially DR and DQ, strongly co-occurred, attributing TCR associations to individual alleles was difficult. According to a later analysis, parvovirus B19, influenza, CMV and Epstein-Barr virus appeared linked to several top co-occurrence clusters. A later genetic analysis associated a missense DCLRE1C variant with V-gene and J-gene trimming of TCR beta chains, and an independent cohort replicated the association. Linkage disequilibrium might explain the correlated functional status among segregating V segments, but an unknown experimental factor could not be ruled out. A group of highly shared sequence variants was considered likely to be a technical artifact of the sequencing pipeline. Immune exposure information for the cohort was limited to CMV serostatus. A further reported finding was that TCR beta sequences accurately predicted the HLA-A and HLA-B alleles for most subjects in the first cohort. Compared with equally common non-associated chains, HLA-associated TCR beta chains in a later analysis were more clonally expanded and had lower generation probabilities. The authors suggested that the approach could potentially be generalized to other disease states and immunological phenotypes. According to a later analysis, most CMV-associated TCR beta chains appeared to be HLA-restricted, and the HLA associations seemed to be driven largely by CMV exposure. Because HLA typing was unavailable for some donors at each locus, only the typed subset was used in association tests. According to a later genetic analysis, donors in an Asian-associated ancestry cluster had fewer N-insertions in productive TCRs than the approximately 700-donor mean. The classifier was reported to diagnose cytomegalovirus status with high specificity and sensitivity in both the original cohort and the validation cohort. At a false discovery rate of 0.05, a later analysis linked around 17,000 TCR beta sequences to specific HLA alleles. Only TCR beta chains were sequenced in this cohort, and the absence of alpha or paired-chain data limited detectable features. Presence/absence analyses assumed roughly uniform sequencing depth across donors, an assumption that may not hold.

Sequenced: PBMCs. The clonotype originates from a woman aged 25 to 39 in good health and CMV-seronegative.

Here the CDR3 is given as CASSLGRTSDQYF. The DNA is as follows: TGTGCCAGCAGTTTGGGGAGGACTAGCGATCAGTATTTT. Recombination linked TRBV27 to TRBJ2-3; 9 nucleotides in the junction match TRBD2. From a lookup of the germline V gene (reference sequence), CDR1 and CDR2 are MNHEY and SMNVEV. Germline trimming amounts to 3 bases on V and 12 bases on J, with 7 as the count of junction bases outside the gene matches. The CDR3 numbers 13 residues from cysteine through phenylalanine. Only the CDR3 DNA is retained, 39 bases long and in frame from the first base.